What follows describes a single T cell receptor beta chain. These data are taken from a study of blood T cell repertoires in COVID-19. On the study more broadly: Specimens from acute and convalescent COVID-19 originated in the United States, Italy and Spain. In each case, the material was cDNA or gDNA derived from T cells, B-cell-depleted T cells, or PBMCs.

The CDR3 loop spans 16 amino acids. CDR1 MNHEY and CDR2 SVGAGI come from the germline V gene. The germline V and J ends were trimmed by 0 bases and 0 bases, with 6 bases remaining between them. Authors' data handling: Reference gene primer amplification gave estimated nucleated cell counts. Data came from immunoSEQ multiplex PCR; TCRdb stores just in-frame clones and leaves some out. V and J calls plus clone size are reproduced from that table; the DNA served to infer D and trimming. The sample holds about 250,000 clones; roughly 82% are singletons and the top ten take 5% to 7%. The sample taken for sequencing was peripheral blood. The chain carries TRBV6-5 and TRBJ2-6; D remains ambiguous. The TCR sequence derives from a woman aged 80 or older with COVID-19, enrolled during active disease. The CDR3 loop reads CASSYSRASGANVLTF. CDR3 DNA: TGTGCCAGCAGTTACTCGAGAGCCTCTGGGGCCAACGTCCTGACTTTC.